Below, one T cell receptor (beta chain) is given with its context. Seattle patient enrollment occurred during active infection, with longitudinal follow-up thereafter. In germline, CDR1 is SGHRS, CDR2 YFSETQ. Trimming took 4 bases from V and 2 from J; bases not matched to a gene: 3. The CDR3 is 16 amino acids. This sample is part of a study of blood T cell repertoires in COVID-19. Study context: Sites in the United States, Italy and Spain provided acute and convalescent COVID-19 samples. PBMCs, B-cell-depleted T cells, or T cells provided the cDNA or gDNA that made up the material.

In the study's own analysis: Reference gene primers were amplified, and this amplification served to estimate nucleated cell counts. TCRdb's copy holds only in-frame clones and misses some; the assay was immunoSEQ multiplex PCR. Clonal size and the V and J genes are those of that table, whereas D and trimming came from the DNA. The sample records 210,000 or so clones, 70% to 85% being singletons. Sequencing was carried out using peripheral blood. This TCR came from an elderly woman with COVID-19, enrolled during active disease. The V gene is TRBV5-1, the J gene TRBJ2-1; 13 bases agree with TRBD2. The DNA for the CDR3 is TGCGCCAGCAGCCCGGGGACTAGCGGGACCTACAATGAGCAGTTCTTC. Protein product: CASSPGTSGTYNEQFF.